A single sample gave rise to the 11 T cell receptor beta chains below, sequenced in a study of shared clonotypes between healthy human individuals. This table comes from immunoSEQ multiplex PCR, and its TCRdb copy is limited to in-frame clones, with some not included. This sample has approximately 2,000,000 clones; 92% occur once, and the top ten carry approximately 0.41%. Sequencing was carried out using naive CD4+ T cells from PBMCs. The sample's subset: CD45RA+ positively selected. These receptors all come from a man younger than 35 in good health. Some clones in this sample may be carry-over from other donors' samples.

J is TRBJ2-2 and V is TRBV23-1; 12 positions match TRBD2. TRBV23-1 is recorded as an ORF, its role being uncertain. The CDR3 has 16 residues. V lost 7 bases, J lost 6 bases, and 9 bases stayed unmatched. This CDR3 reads CASNRPLAGGPGELFF. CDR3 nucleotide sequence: TGCGCCAGCAATCGGCCACTAGCGGGAGGTCCCGGGGAGCTGTTTTTT.

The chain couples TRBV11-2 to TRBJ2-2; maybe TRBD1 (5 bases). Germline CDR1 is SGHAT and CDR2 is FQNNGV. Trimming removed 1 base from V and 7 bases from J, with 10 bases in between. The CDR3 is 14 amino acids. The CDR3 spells CASSLGQGIGELFF. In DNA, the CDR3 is TGTGCCAGCAGCTTAGGCCAGGGAATCGGGGAGCTGTTTTTT.

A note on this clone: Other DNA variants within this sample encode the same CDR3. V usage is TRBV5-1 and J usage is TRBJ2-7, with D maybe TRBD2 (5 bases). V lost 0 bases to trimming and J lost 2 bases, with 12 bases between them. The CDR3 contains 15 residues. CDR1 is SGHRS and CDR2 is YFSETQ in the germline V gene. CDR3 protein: CASSLGGSAAYEQYF. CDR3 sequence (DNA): TGCGCCAGCAGCTTGGGAGGGAGCGCGGCCTACGAGCAGTACTTC.

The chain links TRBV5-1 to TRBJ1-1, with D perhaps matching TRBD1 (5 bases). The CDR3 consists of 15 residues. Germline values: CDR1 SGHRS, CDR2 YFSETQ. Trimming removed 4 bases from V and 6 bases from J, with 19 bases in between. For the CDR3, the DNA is TGCGCCAGCAGCAAAAACGCCCAGGGTGTCGCTGAAGCTTTCTTT. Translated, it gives CASSKNAQGVAEAFF.

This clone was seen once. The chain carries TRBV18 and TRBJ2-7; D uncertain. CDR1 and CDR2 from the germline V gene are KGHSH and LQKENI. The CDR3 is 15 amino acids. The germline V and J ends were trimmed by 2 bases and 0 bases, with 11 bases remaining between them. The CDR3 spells CASSPGRYSSYEQYF. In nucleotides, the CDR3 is TGTGCCAGCTCACCAGGTCGGTATAGCTCCTACGAGCAGTACTTC.

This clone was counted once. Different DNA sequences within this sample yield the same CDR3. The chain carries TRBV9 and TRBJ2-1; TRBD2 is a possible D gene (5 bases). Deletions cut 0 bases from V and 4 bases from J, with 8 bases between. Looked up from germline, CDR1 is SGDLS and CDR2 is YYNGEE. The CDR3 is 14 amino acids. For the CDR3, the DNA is TGTGCCAGCAGCGTAGAAGGACTGTACAATGAGCAGTTCTTC. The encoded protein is CASSVEGLYNEQFF.

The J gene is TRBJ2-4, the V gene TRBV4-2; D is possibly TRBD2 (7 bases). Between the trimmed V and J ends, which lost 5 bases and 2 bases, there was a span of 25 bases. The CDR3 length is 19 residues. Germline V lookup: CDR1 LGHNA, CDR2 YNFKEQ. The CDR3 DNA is TGTGCCAGCAGCGGTATAGGGGGGGGCGGACTACCTCCCAAAAACATTCAGTACTTC. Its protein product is CASSGIGGGGLPPKNIQYF.

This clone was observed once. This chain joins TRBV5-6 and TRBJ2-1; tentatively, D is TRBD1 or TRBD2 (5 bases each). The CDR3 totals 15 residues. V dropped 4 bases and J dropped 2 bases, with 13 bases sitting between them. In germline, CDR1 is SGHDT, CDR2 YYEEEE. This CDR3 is CASSNDRGAYNEQFF. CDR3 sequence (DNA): TGTGCCAGCAGCAACGATCGGGGCGCCTACAATGAGCAGTTCTTC.

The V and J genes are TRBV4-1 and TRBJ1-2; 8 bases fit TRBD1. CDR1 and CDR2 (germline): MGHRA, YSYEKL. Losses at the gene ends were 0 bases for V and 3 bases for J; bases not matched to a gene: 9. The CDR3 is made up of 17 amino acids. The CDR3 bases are TGCGCCAGCAGCCAAGAAGTGCAGGGGGCGCGGGACTATGGCTACACCTTC. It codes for CASSQEVQGARDYGYTF.

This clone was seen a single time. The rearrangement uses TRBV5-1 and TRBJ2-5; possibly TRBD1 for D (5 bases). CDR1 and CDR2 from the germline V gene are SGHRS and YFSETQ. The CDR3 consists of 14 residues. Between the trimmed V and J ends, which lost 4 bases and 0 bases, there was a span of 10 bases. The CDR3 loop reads CASSQTGYQETQYF. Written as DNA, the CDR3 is TGCGCCAGCAGCCAAACAGGTTACCAAGAGACCCAGTACTTC.

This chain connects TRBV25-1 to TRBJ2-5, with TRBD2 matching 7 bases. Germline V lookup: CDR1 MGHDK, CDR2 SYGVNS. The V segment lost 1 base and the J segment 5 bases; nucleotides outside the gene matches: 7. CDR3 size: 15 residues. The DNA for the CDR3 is TGTGCCAGCAGTGAATCTGGCGGGAGTTGGGAGACCCAGTACTTC. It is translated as CASSESGGSWETQYF.